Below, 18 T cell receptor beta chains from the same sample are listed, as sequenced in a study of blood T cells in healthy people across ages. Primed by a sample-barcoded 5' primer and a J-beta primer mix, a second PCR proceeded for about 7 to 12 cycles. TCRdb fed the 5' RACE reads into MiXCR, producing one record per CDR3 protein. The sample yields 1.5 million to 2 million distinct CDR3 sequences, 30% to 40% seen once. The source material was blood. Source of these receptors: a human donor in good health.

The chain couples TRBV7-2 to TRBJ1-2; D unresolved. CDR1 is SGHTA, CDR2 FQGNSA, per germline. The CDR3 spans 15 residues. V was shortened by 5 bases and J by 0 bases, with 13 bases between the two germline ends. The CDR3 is CASSPETLSNYGYTF. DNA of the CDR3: TGTGCCAGCAGCCCAGAAACACTATCTAACTATGGCTACACCTTC. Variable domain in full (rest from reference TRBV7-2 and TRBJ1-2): GAGVSQSPSNKVTEKGKDVELRCDPISGHTALYWYRQSLGQGLEFLIYFQGNSAPDKSGLPSDRFSAERTGGSVSTLTIQRTQQEDSAVYLCASSPETLSNYGYTFGSGTRLTVV.

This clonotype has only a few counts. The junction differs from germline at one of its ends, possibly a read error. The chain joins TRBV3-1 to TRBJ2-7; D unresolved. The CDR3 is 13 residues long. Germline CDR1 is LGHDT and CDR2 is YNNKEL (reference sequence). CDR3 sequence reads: CASSQAHLYEQYF. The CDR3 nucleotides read TGTGCCAGCAGTCAAGCCCACCTTTACGAGCAGTACTTC.

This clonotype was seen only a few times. The CDR3 coding sequence is TGTGCCGGCGGCCGGACTAGCGGGGCCCCCTACGAGCAGTACTTC. Amino acid sequence: CAGGRTSGAPYEQYF. The chain uses TRBV12-3 or TRBV12-4 and TRBJ2-7; 12 bases fit TRBD2. This CDR3 is 15 amino acids long. Trimming cost V 11 bases and J 2 bases; bases outside gene matches: 10.

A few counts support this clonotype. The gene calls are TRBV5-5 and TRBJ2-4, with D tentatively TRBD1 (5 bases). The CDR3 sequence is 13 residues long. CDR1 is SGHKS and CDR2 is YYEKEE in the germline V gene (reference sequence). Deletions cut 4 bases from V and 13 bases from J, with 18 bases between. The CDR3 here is CASSPGWEITQYF. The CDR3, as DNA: TGTGCCAGCAGCCCAGGGTGGGAAATTACCCAGTACTTC.

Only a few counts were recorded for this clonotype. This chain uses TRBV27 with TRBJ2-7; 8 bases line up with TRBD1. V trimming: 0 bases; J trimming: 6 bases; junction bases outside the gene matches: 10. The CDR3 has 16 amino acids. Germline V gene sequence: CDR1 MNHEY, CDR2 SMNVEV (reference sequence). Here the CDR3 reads CASSLSRTGYFSEQYF. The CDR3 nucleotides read TGTGCCAGCAGTTTATCTCGGACAGGGTATTTCTCCGAGCAGTACTTC.

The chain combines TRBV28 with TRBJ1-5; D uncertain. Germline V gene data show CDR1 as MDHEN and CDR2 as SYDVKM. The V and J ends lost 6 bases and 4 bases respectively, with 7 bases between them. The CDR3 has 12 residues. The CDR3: CASRERNQPQHF. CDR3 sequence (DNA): TGTGCCAGCAGGGAGCGGAATCAGCCCCAGCATTTT.

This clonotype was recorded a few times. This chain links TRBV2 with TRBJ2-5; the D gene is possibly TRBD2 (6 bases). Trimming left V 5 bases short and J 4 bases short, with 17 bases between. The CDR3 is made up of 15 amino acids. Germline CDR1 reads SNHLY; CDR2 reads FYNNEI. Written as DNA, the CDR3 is TGTGCCAGCAGTTTCATCCGGGCGCGGGGAGAGACCCAGTACTTC. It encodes CASSFIRARGETQYF.

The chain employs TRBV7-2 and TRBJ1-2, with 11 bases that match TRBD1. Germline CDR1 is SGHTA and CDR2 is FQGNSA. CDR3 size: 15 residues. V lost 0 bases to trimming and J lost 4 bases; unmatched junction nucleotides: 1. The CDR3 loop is CASSLAGTGGYGYTF. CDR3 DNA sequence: TGTGCCAGCAGCTTAGCGGGGACAGGGGGCTATGGCTACACCTTC. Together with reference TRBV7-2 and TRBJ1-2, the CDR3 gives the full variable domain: GAGVSQSPSNKVTEKGKDVELRCDPISGHTALYWYRQSLGQGLEFLIYFQGNSAPDKSGLPSDRFSAERTGGSVSTLTIQRTQQEDSAVYLCASSLAGTGGYGYTFGSGTRLTVV.

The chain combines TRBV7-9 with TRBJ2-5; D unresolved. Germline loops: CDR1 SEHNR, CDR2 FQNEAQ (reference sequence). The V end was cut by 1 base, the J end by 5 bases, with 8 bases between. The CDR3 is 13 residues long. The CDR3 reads CASSLVHRETQYF. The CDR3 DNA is TGTGCCAGCAGCTTAGTCCATCGGGAGACCCAGTACTTC.

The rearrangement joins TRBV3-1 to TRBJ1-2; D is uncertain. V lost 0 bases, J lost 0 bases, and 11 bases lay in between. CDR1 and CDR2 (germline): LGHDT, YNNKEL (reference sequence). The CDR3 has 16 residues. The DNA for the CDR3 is TGTGCCAGCAGCCAAGATTTAAGGAGATCTAACTATGGCTACACCTTC. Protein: CASSQDLRRSNYGYTF.

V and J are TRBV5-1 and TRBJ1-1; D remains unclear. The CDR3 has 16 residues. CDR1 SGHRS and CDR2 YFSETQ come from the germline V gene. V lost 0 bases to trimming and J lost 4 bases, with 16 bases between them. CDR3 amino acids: CASSLADFSSGTEAFF. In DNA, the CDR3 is TGCGCCAGCAGCTTGGCAGATTTTTCGTCCGGCACTGAAGCTTTCTTT. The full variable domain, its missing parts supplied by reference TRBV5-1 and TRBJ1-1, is KAGVTQTPRYLIKTRGQQVTLSCSPISGHRSVSWYQQTPGQGLQFLFEYFSETQRNKGNFPGRFSGRQFSNSRSEMNVSTLELGDSALYLCASSLADFSSGTEAFFGQGTRLTVV.

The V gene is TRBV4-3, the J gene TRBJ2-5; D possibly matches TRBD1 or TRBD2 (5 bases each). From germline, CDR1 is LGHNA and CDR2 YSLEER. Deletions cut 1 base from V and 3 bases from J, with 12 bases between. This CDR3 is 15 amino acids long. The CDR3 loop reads CASSQGGRREETQYF. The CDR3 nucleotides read TGCGCCAGCAGCCAAGGGGGACGGCGGGAAGAGACCCAGTACTTC.

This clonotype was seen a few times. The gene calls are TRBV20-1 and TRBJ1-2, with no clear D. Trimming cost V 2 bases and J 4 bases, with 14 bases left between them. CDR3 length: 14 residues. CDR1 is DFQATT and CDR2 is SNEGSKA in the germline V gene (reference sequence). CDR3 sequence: CSARTPTGGYGYTF. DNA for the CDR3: TGCAGTGCTAGAACCCCGACTGGAGGCTATGGCTACACCTTC.

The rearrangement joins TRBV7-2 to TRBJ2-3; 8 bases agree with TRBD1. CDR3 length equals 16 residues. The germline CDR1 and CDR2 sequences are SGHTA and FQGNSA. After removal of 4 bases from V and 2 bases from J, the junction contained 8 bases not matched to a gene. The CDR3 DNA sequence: TGTGCCAGCAGCTCTCGGACAGGGTTGACCACAGATACGCAGTATTTT. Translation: CASSSRTGLTTDTQYF.

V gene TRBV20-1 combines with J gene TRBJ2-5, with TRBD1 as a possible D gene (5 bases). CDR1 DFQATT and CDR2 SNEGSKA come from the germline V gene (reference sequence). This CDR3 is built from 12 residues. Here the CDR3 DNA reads TGCATGGTCCAGGGATCACAAGAGACCCAGTACTTC. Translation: CMVQGSQETQYF.

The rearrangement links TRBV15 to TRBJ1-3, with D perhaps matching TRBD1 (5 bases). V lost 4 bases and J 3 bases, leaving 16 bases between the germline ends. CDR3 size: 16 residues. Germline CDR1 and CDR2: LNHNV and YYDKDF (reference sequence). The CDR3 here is CATSTPGTLNGNTIYF. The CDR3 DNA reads TGTGCCACCAGCACGCCCGGGACTTTGAATGGAAACACCATATATTTT.

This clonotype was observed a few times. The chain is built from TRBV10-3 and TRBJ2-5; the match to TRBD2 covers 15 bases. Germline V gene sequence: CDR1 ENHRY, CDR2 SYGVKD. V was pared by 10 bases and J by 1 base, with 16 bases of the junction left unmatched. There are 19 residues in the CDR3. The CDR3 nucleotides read TGTGCCACGCGAGTCACTCCGGGACTAGCGGGGGGTTTCCAAGAGACCCAGTACTTC. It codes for CATRVTPGLAGGFQETQYF.

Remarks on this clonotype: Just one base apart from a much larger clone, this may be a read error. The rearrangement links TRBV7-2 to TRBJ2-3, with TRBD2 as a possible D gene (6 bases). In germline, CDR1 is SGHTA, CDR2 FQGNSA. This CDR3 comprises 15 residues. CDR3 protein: CASSLVLTSIDTQYF. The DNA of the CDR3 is TGTGCCAGCAGCTTAGTCCTAACTAGCATAGATACGCAGTATTTT. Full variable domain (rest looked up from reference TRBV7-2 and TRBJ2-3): GAGVSQSPSNKVTEKGKDVELRCDPISGHTALYWYRQSLGQGLEFLIYFQGNSAPDKSGLPSDRFSAERTGGSVSTLTIQRTQQEDSAVYLCASSLVLTSIDTQYFGPGTRLTVL.